The entry that follows covers one TCR beta chain sequence. The sample holds many counts of this clonotype. This receptor's antigen is unknown. Base-call qualities are not available, and no considerably larger clone is one nucleotide away. The CDR3 covers 15 residues, taking in both the cysteine and the phenylalanine. Just the 45-base CDR3 DNA is kept, in frame starting at base 1. The junction carries 15 bases between V and J, which are trimmed by 0 bases and 7 bases respectively. This sample is part of a study of T cells in Graves' hyperthyroidism and ophthalmopathy (dated by TCRdb to 2018 to 2020). With respect to the entire study: Peripheral blood was sampled at the time of initial diagnosis, prior to any treatment. To identify distinguishing TCR V-J signatures, a discovery cohort of about a hundred patients was used, comprising roughly 45 with Graves' ophthalmopathy and some 60 with stable Graves' hyperthyroidism. An independent validation cohort of about 20 hyperthyroidism patients and about 15 patients who later progressed to ophthalmopathy tested prospective prediction of ophthalmopathy. For training and testing, the 100 patients in the discovery cohort were randomly divided in a 7:3 ratio. In addition, the study compared T-cell repertoires in thyroid tissue and in blood from five to seven Graves' hyperthyroidism patients. After blood sampling, hyperthyroidism patients were treated with methimazole at a starting dose of 30 mg daily, and ophthalmopathy patients were treated with high-dose intravenous methylprednisolone. According to the paper, TCR Vbeta CDR3 sequencing was carried out on over 130 peripheral blood samples, which came from about 45 ophthalmopathy, 75 to 80 hyperthyroidism and about 17 progressor patients.

The paper as a whole reports these results and caveats: Most expanded thyroid clonotypes (frequency above 0.001) were also detected in blood, suggesting blood repertoires may reflect thyroid immune responses. Sample size was not statistically predetermined, and blinding of investigators to group allocation was not performed. In validation, the model predicted progression to ophthalmopathy a median of roughly six months before onset, with over 55% sensitivity and about 72% specificity. Ophthalmopathy was separated from stable hyperthyroidism by a 13 V-J signature model, with over 85% sensitivity and about 81% specificity obtained in cross-validation and 80%/75% obtained in testing.

The TCR beta CDR3 regions were amplified from RNA transcripts. A first-round RT-PCR of the TCR CDR3 used the HTBI primer set with the Qiagen OneStep RT-PCR kit. The libraries were constructed in a second round of multiplex PCR and then size-selected and purified. Paired-end sequencing of the libraries was performed with 100 bp reads on an Illumina HiSeq2000. In the source study's methods: SOAPnuke was used to process the raw data, throwing out any read that contained adapters or uncalled bases, had a mean Phred below 15, or lacked an exact constant-primer or identifier match. COPE v1.2.5 was used to merge high-quality paired reads, and clonotypes were defined as unique nucleotide sequences. Clonotypes were aligned to IMGT TRBV, TRBD and TRBJ reference segments using MiTCR v1.1. The analysis was restricted to V-J combinations with a frequency above 0.0001, which together covered 99.2% of the repertoires. The TCS score was defined as F50 (clonal expansion) divided by E x V (chaos), with BLOSUM62-based TCRdist calculated between CDR3 peptides within each V-J. Welch's t-statistics and random forest reduced fewer than 600 V-J features to 13, which were used in a naive Bayes classifier (R e1071). TCRdb's own reprocessing of the public reads used fastp at Q25 and MiXCR and kept productive beta chains. A single entry per CDR3 protein holds the most common genes and DNA from its merged rows. The V and J calls and clone size come from TCRdb's table, not from the authors' own analysis. The sample table shows about 350,000 distinct CDR3 sequences, and 15% to 20% are seen once. The ten most abundant clones make up around 15% of the sample.

Ophthalmopathy patients had moderately to severely active disease, with a Clinical Activity Score of 3 or more, a NOSPECS grade of 4 or more, and a disease duration of less than 3 months. Exclusion was applied to patients with uncontrolled infections, other autoimmune diseases, pregnancy or lactation. Clinical symptoms, serum thyroxine and TRAb, thyroid ultrasound, and orbital computed tomography formed the basis for the diagnoses. PBMCs were isolated from about 9 ml of fresh peripheral blood by Ficoll-Paque density gradient centrifugation. Trizol reagent was used to extract total RNA, and RNA quality was then checked on an Agilent 2100 Bioanalyzer.

This receptor was taken from a woman aged 35 to 49 with Graves' ophthalmopathy. Sequencing was carried out using blood. The sequence links TRBV12-3 or TRBV12-4 to TRBJ1-2, and possibly TRBD1, on 5 matching bases. The CDR3 has the sequence CASSLALRGAGGYTF. The nucleotide sequence is TGTGCCAGCAGTTTAGCGCTGAGGGGTGCTGGTGGCTACACCTTC.